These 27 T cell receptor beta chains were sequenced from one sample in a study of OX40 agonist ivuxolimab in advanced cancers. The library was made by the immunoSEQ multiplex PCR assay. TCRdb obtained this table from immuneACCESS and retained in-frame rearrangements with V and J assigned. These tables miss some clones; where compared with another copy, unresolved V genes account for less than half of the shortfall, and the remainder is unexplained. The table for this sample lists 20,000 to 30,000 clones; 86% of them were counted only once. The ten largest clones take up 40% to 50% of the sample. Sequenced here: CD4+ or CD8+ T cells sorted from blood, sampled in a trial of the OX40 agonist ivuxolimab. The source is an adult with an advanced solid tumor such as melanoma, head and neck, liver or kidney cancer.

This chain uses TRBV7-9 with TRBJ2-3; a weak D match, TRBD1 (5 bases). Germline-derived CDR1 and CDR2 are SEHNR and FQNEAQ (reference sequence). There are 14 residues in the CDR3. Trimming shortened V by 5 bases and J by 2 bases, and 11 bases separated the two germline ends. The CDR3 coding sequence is TGTGCCAGCAGCCCTGACAGATACACAGATACGCAGTATTTT. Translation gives CASSPDRYTDTQYF.

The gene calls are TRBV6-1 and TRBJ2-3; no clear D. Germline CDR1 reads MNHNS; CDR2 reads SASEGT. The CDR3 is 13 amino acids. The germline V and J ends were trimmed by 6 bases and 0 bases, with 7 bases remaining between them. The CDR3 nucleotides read TGTGCCAGCAGGGCGCCTAGCACAGATACGCAGTATTTT. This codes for CASRAPSTDTQYF.

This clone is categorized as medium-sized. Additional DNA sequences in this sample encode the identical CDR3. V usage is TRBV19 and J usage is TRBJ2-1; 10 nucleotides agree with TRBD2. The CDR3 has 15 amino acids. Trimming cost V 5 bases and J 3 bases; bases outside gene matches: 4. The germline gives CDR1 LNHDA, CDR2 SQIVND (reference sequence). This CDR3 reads CASSLTSGDYNEQFF. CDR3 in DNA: TGTGCCAGTAGTCTTACTAGCGGGGACTACAATGAGCAGTTCTTC. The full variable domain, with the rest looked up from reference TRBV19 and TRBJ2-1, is DGGITQSPKYLFRKEGQNVTLSCEQNLNHDAMYWYRQDPGQGLRLIYYSQIVNDFQKGDIAEGYSVSREKKESFPLTVTSAQKNPTAFYLCASSLTSGDYNEQFFGPGTRLTVL.

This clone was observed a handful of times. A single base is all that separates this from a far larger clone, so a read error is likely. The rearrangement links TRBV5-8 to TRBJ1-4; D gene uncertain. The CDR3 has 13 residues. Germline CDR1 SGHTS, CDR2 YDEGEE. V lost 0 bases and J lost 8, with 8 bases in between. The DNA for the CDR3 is TGTGCCAGCAGCTTGGTTGGCGCCGAAAAACTGTTTTTT. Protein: CASSLVGAEKLFF. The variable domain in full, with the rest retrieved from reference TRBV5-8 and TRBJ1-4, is EAGVTQSPTHLIKTRGQQATLRCSPISGHTSVYWYQQALGLGLQFLLWYDEGEERNRGNFPPRFSGRQFPNYSSELNVNALELEDSALYLCASSLVGAEKLFFGSGTQLSVL.

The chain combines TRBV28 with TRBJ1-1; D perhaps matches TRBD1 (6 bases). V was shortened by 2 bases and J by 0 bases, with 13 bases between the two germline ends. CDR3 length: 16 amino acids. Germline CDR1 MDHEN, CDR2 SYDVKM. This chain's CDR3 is CASSLRGTLMNTEAFF. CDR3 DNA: TGTGCCAGCAGTTTAAGGGGGACACTAATGAACACTGAAGCTTTCTTT.

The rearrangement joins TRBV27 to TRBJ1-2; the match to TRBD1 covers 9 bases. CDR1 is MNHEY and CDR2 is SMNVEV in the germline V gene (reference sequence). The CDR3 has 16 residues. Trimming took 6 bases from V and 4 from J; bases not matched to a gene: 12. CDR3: CASSALTDRGFYGYTF. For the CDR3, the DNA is TGTGCCAGCAGCGCCCTGACGGACAGGGGTTTCTATGGCTACACCTTC.

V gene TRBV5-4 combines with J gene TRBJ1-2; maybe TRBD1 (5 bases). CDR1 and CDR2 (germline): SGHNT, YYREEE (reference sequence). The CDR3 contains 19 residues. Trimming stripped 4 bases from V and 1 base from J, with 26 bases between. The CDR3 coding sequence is TGTGCCAGCAGCCACCCCGGGGCCCTGAATAGCCCTCATAACTATGGCTACACCTTC. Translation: CASSHPGALNSPHNYGYTF.

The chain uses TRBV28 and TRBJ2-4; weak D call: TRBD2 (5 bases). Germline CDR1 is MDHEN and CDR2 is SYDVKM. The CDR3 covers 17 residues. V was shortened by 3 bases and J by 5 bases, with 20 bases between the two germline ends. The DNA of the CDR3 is TGTGCCAGCAGTTTTTCCCGGGATAGCGCTATCCAAAACATTCAGTACTTC. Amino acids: CASSFSRDSAIQNIQYF.

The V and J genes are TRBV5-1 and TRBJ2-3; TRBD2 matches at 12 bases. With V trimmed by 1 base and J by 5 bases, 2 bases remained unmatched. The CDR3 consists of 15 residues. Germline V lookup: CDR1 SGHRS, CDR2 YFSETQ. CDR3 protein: CASSLRLAGVDTQYF. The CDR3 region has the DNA TGCGCCAGCAGCTTGAGACTAGCGGGAGTAGATACGCAGTATTTT.

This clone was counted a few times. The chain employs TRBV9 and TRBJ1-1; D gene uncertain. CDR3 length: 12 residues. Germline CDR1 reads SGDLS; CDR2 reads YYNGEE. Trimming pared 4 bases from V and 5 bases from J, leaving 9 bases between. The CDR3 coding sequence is TGTGCCAGCAGCCCAACTAGGACTGAAGCTTTCTTT. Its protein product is CASSPTRTEAFF.

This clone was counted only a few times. The DNA for the CDR3 is TGTGCCAGCAGCTTAGATCCCGACAGCTACGAGCAGTACTTC. Translating gives CASSLDPDSYEQYF. The chain recombines TRBV7-9 with TRBJ2-7, with a tentative D call TRBD1 (5 bases). The CDR3 contains 14 residues. V was trimmed by 1 base and J by 3 bases, leaving 10 bases between them. Per germline, CDR1 SEHNR and CDR2 FQNEAQ (reference sequence).

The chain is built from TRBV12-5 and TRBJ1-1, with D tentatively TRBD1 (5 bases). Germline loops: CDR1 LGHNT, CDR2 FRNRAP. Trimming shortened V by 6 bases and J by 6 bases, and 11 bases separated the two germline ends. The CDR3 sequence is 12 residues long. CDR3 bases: TGTGCTAGTGGGGGGGGGTACCCTGAAGCTTTCTTT. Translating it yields CASGGGYPEAFF.

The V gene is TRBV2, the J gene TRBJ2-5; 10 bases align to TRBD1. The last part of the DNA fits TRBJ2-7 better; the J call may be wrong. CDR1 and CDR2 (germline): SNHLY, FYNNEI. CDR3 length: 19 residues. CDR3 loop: CASREPGQGNLRGTYEQYF. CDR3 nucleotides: TGTGCCAGCAGGGAGCCGGGACAGGGGAATCTCAGGGGGACCTACGAGCAGTACTTC.

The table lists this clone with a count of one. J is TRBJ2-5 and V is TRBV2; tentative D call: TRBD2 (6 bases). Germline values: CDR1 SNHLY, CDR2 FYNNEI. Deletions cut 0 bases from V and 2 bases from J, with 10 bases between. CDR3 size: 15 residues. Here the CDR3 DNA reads TGTGCCAGCAGTGAAGCTAGCGGCCTACAAGAGACCCAGTACTTC. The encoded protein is CASSEASGLQETQYF.

CDR3 sequence (DNA): TGTGCCAGCAGTTACTCGACAGGGCCCTCTGGAAACACCATATATTTT. Encoded protein: CASSYSTGPSGNTIYF. The V and J genes are TRBV2 and TRBJ1-3; 7 nucleotides line up with TRBD1. Trimming at V came to 5 bases and at J to 0 bases, leaving 7 bases not matched to a gene. Germline CDR1 is SNHLY and CDR2 is FYNNEI. This CDR3 region has 16 residues.

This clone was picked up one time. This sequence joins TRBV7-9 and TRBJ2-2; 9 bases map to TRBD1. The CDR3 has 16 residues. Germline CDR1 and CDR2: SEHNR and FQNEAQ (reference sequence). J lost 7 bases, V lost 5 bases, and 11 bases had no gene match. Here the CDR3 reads CASSPSGTGSVGELFF. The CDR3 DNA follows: TGTGCCAGCAGCCCATCTGGGACAGGGAGTGTCGGGGAGCTGTTTTTT. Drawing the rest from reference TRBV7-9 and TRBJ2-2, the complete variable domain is DTGVSQNPRHKITKRGQNVTFRCDPISEHNRLYWYRQTLGQGPEFLTYFQNEAQLEKSRLLSDRFSAERPKGSFSTLEIQRTEQGDSAMYLCASSPSGTGSVGELFFGEGSRLTVL.

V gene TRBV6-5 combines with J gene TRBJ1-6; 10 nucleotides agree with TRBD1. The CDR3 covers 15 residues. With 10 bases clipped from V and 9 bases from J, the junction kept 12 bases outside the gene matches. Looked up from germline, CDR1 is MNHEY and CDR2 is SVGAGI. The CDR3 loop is CATSPGQGGSSPLHF. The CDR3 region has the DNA TGTGCCACCAGCCCTGGACAGGGGGGAAGTTCACCCCTCCACTTT.

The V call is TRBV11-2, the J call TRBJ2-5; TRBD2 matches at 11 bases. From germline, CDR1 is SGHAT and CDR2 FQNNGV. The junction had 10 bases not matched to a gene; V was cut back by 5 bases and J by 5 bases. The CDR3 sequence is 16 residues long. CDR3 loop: CASSPLAGGLGETQYF. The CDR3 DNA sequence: TGTGCCAGCAGCCCTTTAGCGGGAGGGCTTGGGGAGACCCAGTACTTC.

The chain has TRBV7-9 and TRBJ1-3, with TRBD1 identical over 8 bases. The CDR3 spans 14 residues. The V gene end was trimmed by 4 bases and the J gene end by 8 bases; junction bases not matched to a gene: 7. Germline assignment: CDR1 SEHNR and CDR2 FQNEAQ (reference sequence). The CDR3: CASSSDRDLHTIYF. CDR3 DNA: TGTGCCAGCAGCTCGGACAGGGACCTGCACACCATATATTTT.

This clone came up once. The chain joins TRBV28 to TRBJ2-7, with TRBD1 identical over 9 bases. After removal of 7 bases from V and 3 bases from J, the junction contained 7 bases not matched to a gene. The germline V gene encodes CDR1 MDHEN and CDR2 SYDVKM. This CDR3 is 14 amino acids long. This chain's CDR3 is CASTAGTGRYEQYF. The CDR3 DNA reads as TGTGCCAGCACGGCCGGGACAGGGCGCTACGAGCAGTACTTC.

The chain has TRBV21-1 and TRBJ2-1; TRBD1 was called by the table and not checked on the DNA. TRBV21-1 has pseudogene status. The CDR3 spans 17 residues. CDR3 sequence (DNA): TGTGCCAGCAGCAAAAGGGGAGGACAGGTCCCCGGGAATGAGCAGTTCTTC. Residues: CASSKRGGQVPGNEQFF.

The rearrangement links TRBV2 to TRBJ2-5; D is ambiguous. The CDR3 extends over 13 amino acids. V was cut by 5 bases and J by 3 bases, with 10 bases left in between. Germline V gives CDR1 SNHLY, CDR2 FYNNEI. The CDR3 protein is CASSPQVKETQYF. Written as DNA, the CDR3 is TGTGCCAGCAGTCCCCAGGTTAAAGAGACCCAGTACTTC.

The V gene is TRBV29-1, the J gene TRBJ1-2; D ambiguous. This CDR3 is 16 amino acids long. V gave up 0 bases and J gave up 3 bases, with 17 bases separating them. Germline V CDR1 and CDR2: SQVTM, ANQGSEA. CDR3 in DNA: TGCAGCGTTGAAGATCCCCCGGATAGCGGGCACTATGGCTACACCTTC. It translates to CSVEDPPDSGHYGYTF. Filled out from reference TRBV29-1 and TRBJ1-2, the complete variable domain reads SAVISQKPSRDICQRGTSLTIQCQVDSQVTMMFWYRQQPGQSLTLIATANQGSEATYESGFVIDKFPISRPNLTFSTLTVSNMSPEDSSIYLCSVEDPPDSGHYGYTFGSGTRLTVV.

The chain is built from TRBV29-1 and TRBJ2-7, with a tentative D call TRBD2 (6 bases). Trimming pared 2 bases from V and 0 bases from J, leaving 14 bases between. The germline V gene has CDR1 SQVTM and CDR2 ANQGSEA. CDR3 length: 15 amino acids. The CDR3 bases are TGCAGCGTTGAACTTGGCGGGGCTAGCTCCTACGAGCAGTACTTC. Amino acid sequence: CSVELGGASSYEQYF.

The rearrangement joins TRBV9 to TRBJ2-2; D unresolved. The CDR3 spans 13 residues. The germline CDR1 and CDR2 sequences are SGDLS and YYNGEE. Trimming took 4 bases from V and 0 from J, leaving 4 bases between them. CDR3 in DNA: TGTGCCAGCAGCTCCGCGAACACCGGGGAGCTGTTTTTT. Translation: CASSSANTGELFF.

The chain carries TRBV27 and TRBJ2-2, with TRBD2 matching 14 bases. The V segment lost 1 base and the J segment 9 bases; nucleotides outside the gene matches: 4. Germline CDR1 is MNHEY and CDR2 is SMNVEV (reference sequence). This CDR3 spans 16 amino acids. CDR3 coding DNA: TGTGCCAGCAGTTTATATGGGACTAGCGGGAGTAGGGAGCTGTTTTTT. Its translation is CASSLYGTSGSRELFF.

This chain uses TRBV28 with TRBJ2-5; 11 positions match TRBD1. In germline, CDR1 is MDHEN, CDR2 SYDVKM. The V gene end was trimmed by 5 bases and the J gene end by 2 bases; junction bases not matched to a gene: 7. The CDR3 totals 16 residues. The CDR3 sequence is CASSLGTGGPQETQYF. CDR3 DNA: TGTGCCAGCAGTCTCGGGACAGGGGGGCCTCAAGAGACCCAGTACTTC.